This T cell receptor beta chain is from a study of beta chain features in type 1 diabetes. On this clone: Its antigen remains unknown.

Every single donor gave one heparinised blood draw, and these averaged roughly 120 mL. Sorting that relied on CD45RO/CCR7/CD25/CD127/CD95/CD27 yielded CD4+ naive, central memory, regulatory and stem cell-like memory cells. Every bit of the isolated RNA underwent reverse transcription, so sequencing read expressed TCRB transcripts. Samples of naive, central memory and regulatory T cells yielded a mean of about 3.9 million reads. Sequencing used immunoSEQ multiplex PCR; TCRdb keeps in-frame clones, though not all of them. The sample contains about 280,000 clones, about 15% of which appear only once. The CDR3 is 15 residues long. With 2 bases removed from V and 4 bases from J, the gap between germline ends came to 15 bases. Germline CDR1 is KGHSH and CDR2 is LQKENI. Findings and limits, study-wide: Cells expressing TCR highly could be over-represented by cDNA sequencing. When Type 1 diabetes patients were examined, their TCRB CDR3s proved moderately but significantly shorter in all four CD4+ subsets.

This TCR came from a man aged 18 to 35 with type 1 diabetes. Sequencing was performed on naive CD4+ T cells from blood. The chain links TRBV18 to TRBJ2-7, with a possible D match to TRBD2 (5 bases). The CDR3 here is CASSPGTSMVYEQYF. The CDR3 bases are TGTGCCAGCTCACCAGGAACTAGTATGGTATACGAGCAGTACTTC.